The clone carrying this TCR beta chain has a handful of counts. These data are taken from a study of identical twins. TCRdb re-analysed the 5' RACE reads in MiXCR, keeping a single row per CDR3 protein. The sample holds nearly 200,000 distinct CDR3 sequences, 15% to 20% seen once. V lost 6 bases and J lost 4, with 12 bases in between. The CDR3 spans 13 residues. Germline V gives CDR1 MNHNS, CDR2 SASEGT. These data were also filed under a second study, of T cells expressing NK-cell markers. As that report states: Sequenced donors, eight in total, included seven who were HCMV-seropositive and one who was seronegative. Clones of NKG2C+ T cells that had expanded were of unclear HCMV specificity.

This receptor was identified in a woman under 30 in good health. The rearrangement links TRBV6-1 to TRBJ1-2; D gene ambiguous. What was sequenced was CD8+ T cells sorted from blood. The CDR3, as DNA: TGTGCCAGCAGCCTTGCGACGGGCTATGGCTACACCTTC. It encodes CASSLATGYGYTF.